Listed here are 7 T cell receptor beta chains from one sample, sequenced in a study of cytomegalovirus exposure and HLA in healthy donors. PCR used 60 Vbeta primers and 13 Jbeta primers. The repertoire was sequenced with immunoSEQ multiplex PCR; TCRdb's copy has only in-frame clones and lacks some. Here the sample spans more than 95,000 clones, about three quarters being singletons. The sequenced material came from PBMCs. The receptor source for this set is a young man in good health and CMV-seronegative.

This chain joins TRBV10-1 and TRBJ1-2; TRBD1 might be the D (6 bases). This CDR3 is 18 amino acids long. CDR1 is WNHNN and CDR2 is SYGVQD in the germline V gene (reference sequence). Deletions cut 3 bases from V and 2 bases from J, with 22 bases between. Written as DNA, the CDR3 is TGCGCCAGCAGTGATAGTTCTAAGCGGGGGGCGCCCAACTATGGCTACACCTTC. Protein product: CASSDSSKRGAPNYGYTF.

V usage is TRBV19 and J usage is TRBJ2-6, with 8 bases aligning to TRBD1. V shed 7 bases, J shed 0 bases, and the junction held 8 bases outside the gene matches. Germline V gene sequence: CDR1 LNHDA, CDR2 SQIVND (reference sequence). The CDR3 sequence is 17 residues long. CDR3 sequence reads: CASTTGTGYSGANVLTF. CDR3 DNA: TGTGCCAGTACCACCGGGACAGGATACTCTGGGGCCAACGTCCTGACTTTC.

The V and J genes are TRBV4-1 and TRBJ2-3, with 8 positions matching TRBD1. The CDR3 runs 14 residues. The germline gives CDR1 MGHRA, CDR2 YSYEKL. The junction had 1 base not matched to a gene; V was cut back by 4 bases and J by 1 base. The CDR3 loop is CASSPTGGTDTQYF. The CDR3 DNA reads TGCGCCAGCAGCCCGACAGGGGGCACAGATACGCAGTATTTT.

This clone turned up a few times. The gene calls are TRBV19 and TRBJ1-1, with a tentative D call TRBD1 (6 bases). Germline CDR1 and CDR2: LNHDA and SQIVND (reference sequence). This CDR3 spans 15 amino acids. V lost 5 bases and J lost 4, with 17 bases in between. CDR3 protein: CASSFQQGGVTEAFF. The CDR3 DNA reads as TGTGCCAGTAGTTTCCAACAGGGCGGCGTCACTGAAGCTTTCTTT. The full variable domain, completed using reference TRBV19 and TRBJ1-1, is DGGITQSPKYLFRKEGQNVTLSCEQNLNHDAMYWYRQDPGQGLRLIYYSQIVNDFQKGDIAEGYSVSREKKESFPLTVTSAQKNPTAFYLCASSFQQGGVTEAFFGQGTRLTVV.

V usage is TRBV5-5 and J usage is TRBJ1-2; 10 bases fit TRBD1. Germline V gene sequence: CDR1 SGHKS, CDR2 YYEKEE (reference sequence). The trim removed 2 bases at V and 5 bases at J, leaving 3 bases unmatched. The CDR3 extends over 14 amino acids. The CDR3 loop is CASSFPDRGYGYTF. The CDR3 DNA is TGTGCCAGCAGCTTCCCGGACAGGGGGTATGGCTACACCTTC.

Written as DNA, the CDR3 is TGTGCCAGTAGTGCTCGGGAAAAGAACAATCAGCCCCAGCATTTT. Residues: CASSAREKNNQPQHF. V gene TRBV19 combines with J gene TRBJ1-5; D uncertain. CDR1 is LNHDA and CDR2 is SQIVND in the germline V gene (reference sequence). Trimming pared 5 bases from V and 3 bases from J, leaving 14 bases between. The CDR3 length is 15 residues.

This rearrangement joins TRBV4-2 to TRBJ1-6, with a possible D match to TRBD1 (6 bases). Germline CDR1 reads LGHNA; CDR2 reads YNFKEQ. Trimming stripped 0 bases from V and 2 bases from J, with 14 bases between. The CDR3 has 18 residues. In DNA form, the CDR3 reads TGTGCCAGCAGCCAAGAATGGGGGCAGGGGACCTATAATTCACCCCTCCACTTT. This gives the protein CASSQEWGQGTYNSPLHF.